This T cell receptor beta chain is from a study of T cells in Graves' hyperthyroidism and ophthalmopathy. Study-level findings and limits: Model-based prediction identified ophthalmopathy a median roughly 5.9 months prior to its onset. Blood held most thyroid clonotypes expanded above 0.001 frequency.

Individuals with ophthalmopathy presented a Clinical Activity Score of at least 3, a NOSPECS grade of at least 4 and a duration under 3 months. Exclusion of a patient resulted from uncontrolled infection, other autoimmune disease, pregnancy or lactation. This clonotype was counted many times. Its specificity is unknown. Using RNA transcripts as the source, TCR beta CDR3 regions were amplified. A set of HTBI primers served as the primers for a first-round RT-PCR of the TCR CDR3. One entry per CDR3 protein, called by TCRdb with MiXCR from the multiplex PCR reads. The sample lists under 600,000 distinct CDR3 sequences, around 15% seen once, with roughly 3.5% in the top ten. The germline V and J ends were trimmed by 1 base and 6 bases, with 11 bases remaining between them. CDR1 is LGHDT, CDR2 YNNKEL, per germline (reference sequence). The CDR3 sequence is 14 residues long.

This receptor was obtained from a woman aged 40-49 years with Graves' ophthalmopathy. Sequencing used blood. The chain links TRBV3-1 to TRBJ2-3; possibly TRBD2 for D (5 bases). The CDR3 region is CASSQGLGMDTQYF. The DNA of the CDR3 is TGTGCCAGCAGCCAAGGACTCGGGATGGATACGCAGTATTTT.